This T cell receptor (beta chain) was obtained from a study of blood T cell repertoires in COVID-19. About the study: Samples came from the United States, Italy and Spain, spanning acute and convalescent COVID-19.

Authors' methods: Researchers report that nucleated cell counts were estimated from reference gene primer amplification. Repertoires were generated with immunoSEQ multiplex PCR, while TCRdb's copy carries only in-frame clones and drops some. That table is the source of V, J and clone size, and D and trimming were worked out from the DNA. This sample carries over 95,000 clones, 70% to 90% of them seen once, and the ten largest clones take approximately 4.5%. Deletions cut 4 bases from V and 6 bases from J, with 15 bases between. There are 14 residues in the CDR3. Germline CDR1 reads MDHEN; CDR2 reads SYDVKM.

Sequenced: peripheral blood. The V gene is TRBV28, the J gene TRBJ1-1, with a possible D match to TRBD1 (5 bases). The sequence derives from a woman aged 45 to 65 with acute or convalescent COVID-19. The CDR3 is CASSWGGEYAEAFF. In DNA form, the CDR3 reads TGTGCCAGCAGTTGGGGGGGGGAGTACGCTGAAGCTTTCTTT.